What follows are 5 T cell receptor beta chains derived from one specimen sequenced in a study of human T cells and chemical hapten exposure. This sample's time point: pre-sensitization, week 0. Regarding treatment: therapeutic diphenylcyclopropenone sensitization with weekly scalp DPC. A single record per CDR3 protein comes from TCRdb applying MiXCR to the RACE reads. The sample lists 300,000 to 400,000 distinct CDR3 sequences, roughly 5% occurring once. The material sequenced was whole blood, taken in connection with sensitization to the hapten diphenylcyclopropenone (DPC). The receptors come from a woman aged 50 to 60 with alopecia areata. Some clones in this sample may be carry-over from other donors' samples.

There are many counts of this clonotype. V and J are TRBV6-5 and TRBJ2-4, with 10 bases identical to TRBD2. V shed 2 bases and J 0 bases; nucleotides not matched to a gene: 10. The CDR3 contains 19 residues. Germline assignment: CDR1 MNHEY and CDR2 SVGAGI. The CDR3, as DNA: TGTGCCAGCAGTTACAGGTGGGCTAGCGGGGGACTAGCCAAAAACATTCAGTACTTC. It encodes CASSYRWASGGLAKNIQYF.

The CDR3: CASGNHREMNTEAFF. CDR3 bases: TGTGCCAGCGGAAACCACAGGGAAATGAACACTGAAGCTTTCTTT. The chain is built from TRBV6-6 and TRBJ1-1; D perhaps matches TRBD1 (6 bases). This CDR3 is 15 amino acids long. Germline V gene sequence: CDR1 MNHNY, CDR2 SVGAGI (reference sequence). Trimming removed 8 bases from V and 0 bases from J, with 16 bases in between.

This clonotype has a count of ten or more. The chain is built from TRBV6-5 and TRBJ1-3, with D possibly TRBD1 on 5 matching bases. The CDR3 totals 14 residues. V shed 8 bases and J shed 4 bases, with 15 bases lying between them. Germline CDR1 is MNHEY and CDR2 is SVGAGI. The CDR3 coding sequence is TGTGCCAGCCAAAGGGAGGGGAACGGAAACACCATATATTTT. Encoded protein: CASQREGNGNTIYF.

This clonotype has more than one count but fewer than ten. The V and J genes are TRBV28 and TRBJ1-1, with D unclear. Trimming pared 7 bases from V and 4 bases from J, leaving 16 bases between. Looked up from germline, CDR1 is MDHEN and CDR2 is SYDVKM. The CDR3 runs to 14 residues. The CDR3 sequence is CASNRFRAGTEAFF. The CDR3 nucleotides are TGTGCCAGCAATCGTTTCCGTGCTGGCACTGAAGCTTTCTTT.

At least ten counts were recorded for this clonotype. This chain joins TRBV18 and TRBJ2-1; unclear D gene. This CDR3 contains 12 residues. Per germline, CDR1 KGHSH and CDR2 LQKENI. V dropped 1 base and J dropped 7 bases, with 5 bases sitting between them. Here the CDR3 reads CASSPRENEQFF. CDR3 sequence (DNA): TGTGCCAGCTCACCACGGGAAAATGAGCAGTTCTTC.